The 15 T cell receptor beta chains reported below all come from one sample, sequenced in a study of OX40 agonist ivuxolimab in advanced cancers. TCRdb's copy holds only in-frame clones and misses some; the assay was immunoSEQ multiplex PCR. This repertoire shows around 80,000 clones, about 93% found once; its top ten account for roughly 21%. Sequenced here: CD4+ or CD8+ T cells sorted from blood, sampled in a trial of the OX40 agonist ivuxolimab. The receptors shown here come from an adult with an advanced solid tumor such as melanoma, head and neck, liver or kidney cancer.

This clone was detected only once. The chain carries TRBV4-3 and TRBJ2-7; 9 bases are shared with TRBD2. Trimming at V came to 0 bases and at J to 2 bases, leaving 11 bases not matched to a gene. This CDR3 has 18 amino acids. The germline CDR1 and CDR2 sequences are LGHNA and YSLEER. The CDR3 nucleotides read TGCGCCAGCAGCCAAGACAGGGTAGGCGGGGGGGCTGCCTACGAGCAGTACTTC. It encodes CASSQDRVGGGAAYEQYF.

The chain links TRBV5-4 to TRBJ1-4; D is unresolved. This CDR3 is built from 13 residues. The germline V and J ends were trimmed by 6 bases and 0 bases, with 6 bases remaining between them. CDR1 is SGHNT and CDR2 is YYREEE in the germline V gene (reference sequence). As DNA, the CDR3 is TGTGCCAGCAAAACAGCAACTAATGAAAAACTGTTTTTT. This sequence encodes CASKTATNEKLFF. Variable domain in full (rest from reference TRBV5-4 and TRBJ1-4): ETGVTQSPTHLIKTRGQQVTLRCSSQSGHNTVSWYQQALGQGPQFIFQYYREEENGRGNFPPRFSGLQFPNYSSELNVNALELDDSALYLCASKTATNEKLFFGSGTQLSVL.

The chain links TRBV6-5 to TRBJ1-6; D perhaps matches TRBD1 (6 bases). Trimming left V 3 bases short and J 8 bases short, with 14 bases between. The germline V gene has CDR1 MNHEY and CDR2 SVGAGI. The CDR3 covers 15 residues. In DNA, the CDR3 is TGTGCCAGCAGTTATGAGGGGGGCGTTGATTCACCCCTCCACTTT. Translation: CASSYEGGVDSPLHF.

CDR3 sequence (DNA): TGTGCCAGCAGCCTCCCCGCGAGCGCCTCCTACAATGAGCAGTTCTTC. It is translated as CASSLPASASYNEQFF. This chain joins TRBV7-2 and TRBJ2-1; no reliable D call. Trimming stripped 5 bases from V and 0 bases from J, with 14 bases between. The CDR3 runs 16 residues. The V gene's germline CDR1 is SGHTA and CDR2 FQGNSA.

The rearrangement joins TRBV4-1 to TRBJ2-7, with a possible D match to TRBD1 (6 bases). CDR3 length equals 16 residues. V lost 0 bases and J lost 0, with 12 bases in between. Germline values: CDR1 MGHRA, CDR2 YSYEKL. CDR3 in amino acids: CASSQDRRQVSYEQYF. CDR3 DNA sequence: TGCGCCAGCAGCCAAGATAGGCGACAGGTCTCCTACGAGCAGTACTTC.

This chain joins TRBV6-5 and TRBJ1-1; unclear D gene. V was clipped by 3 bases and J by 8 bases, with 7 bases between them. CDR1 and CDR2 (germline): MNHEY, SVGAGI. This CDR3 is built from 11 residues. This CDR3 is CASSYTAEAFF. The CDR3 nucleotides read TGTGCCAGCAGTTATACGGCAGAAGCTTTCTTT.

The rearrangement uses TRBV7-3 and TRBJ1-1; D is possibly TRBD1 (5 bases). Trimming left V 5 bases short and J 3 bases short, with 16 bases between. Per germline, CDR1 SGHTA and CDR2 FQGTGA. The CDR3 sequence is 15 residues long. The chain's CDR3 is CASSPSSTAYTEAFF. Written as DNA, the CDR3 is TGTGCCAGCAGCCCTTCTTCGACAGCTTACACTGAAGCTTTCTTT.

CDR3 coding DNA: TGTGCCAGCAGCTCCCAGACAGGGATGAACACTGAAGCTTTCTTT. Translating gives CASSSQTGMNTEAFF. The chain recombines TRBV11-1 with TRBJ1-1; the match to TRBD1 covers 7 bases. Unmatched junction bases numbered 5, after V lost 4 bases and J lost 0 bases. Germline V lookup: CDR1 SGHAT, CDR2 FQDESV (reference sequence). This CDR3 comprises 15 residues.

V gene TRBV4-3 combines with J gene TRBJ2-1; 10 bases agree with TRBD2. This CDR3 spans 18 amino acids. Germline lookup yields CDR1 LGHNA and CDR2 YSLEER. After removal of 4 bases from V and 8 bases from J, the junction contained 17 bases not matched to a gene. This CDR3 is CASSRTTLAGGLVHEQFF. The CDR3 DNA reads TGCGCCAGCAGCCGGACTACCTTAGCGGGAGGTTTGGTCCATGAGCAGTTCTTC.

The chain couples TRBV27 to TRBJ1-1; TRBD1 is a possible D gene (6 bases). Germline V gene data show CDR1 as MNHEY and CDR2 as SMNVEV (reference sequence). The CDR3 is 14 amino acids. The V gene lost 5 bases and the J gene lost 0 bases, with 10 bases spanning the gap. The CDR3 here is CASSPQGLNTEAFF. The CDR3 DNA reads TGTGCCAGCAGTCCACAGGGCCTGAACACTGAAGCTTTCTTT.

The chain combines TRBV6-5 with TRBJ2-7; 12 bases line up with TRBD2. V lost 2 bases, J lost 0 bases, and 2 bases stayed unmatched. Germline CDR1 reads MNHEY; CDR2 reads SVGAGI. The CDR3 loop spans 16 amino acids. The CDR3 here is CASSYLTSGGSYEQYF. The CDR3 bases are TGTGCCAGCAGTTACCTGACTAGCGGGGGCTCCTACGAGCAGTACTTC.

The chain links TRBV7-2 to TRBJ2-1; the D gene is possibly TRBD1 (6 bases). V dropped 5 bases and J dropped 5 bases, with 16 bases sitting between them. The CDR3 has 15 amino acids. CDR1 and CDR2 (germline): SGHTA, FQGNSA. The CDR3 nucleotides are TGTGCCAGCAGCCTGGTGGGGGCAATTAACAATGAGCAGTTCTTC. It translates to CASSLVGAINNEQFF.

The CDR3 DNA reads TGCGCCAGCAGCCAAGCCGCCAGGACCTCCTACGAGCAGTACTTC. Amino acid sequence: CASSQAARTSYEQYF. The V call is TRBV4-1, the J call TRBJ2-7, with D hard to call. Germline-derived CDR1 and CDR2 are MGHRA and YSYEKL. The length of the CDR3 is 15 residues. Trimming removed 1 base from V and 0 bases from J, with 10 bases in between.

This clone was recorded only once. This rearrangement joins TRBV9 to TRBJ2-3; D not certain. V dropped 3 bases and J dropped 6 bases, with 11 bases sitting between them. This CDR3 spans 13 amino acids. CDR1 SGDLS and CDR2 YYNGEE come from the germline V gene. The CDR3 DNA reads as TGTGCCAGCAGCGGAGTTTGGTATGATACGCAGTATTTT. Its protein product is CASSGVWYDTQYF.

This clone came up once. This sequence joins TRBV4-1 and TRBJ2-4, with 12 positions matching TRBD1. V lost 4 bases to trimming and J lost 7 bases; unmatched junction nucleotides: 11. Looked up from germline, CDR1 is MGHRA and CDR2 is YSYEKL. CDR3 length: 17 amino acids. The DNA of the CDR3 is TGCGCCAGCAGCCCAGGGACAGGGGGCGGTCTAGAGAACATTCAGTACTTC. Encoded protein: CASSPGTGGGLENIQYF.